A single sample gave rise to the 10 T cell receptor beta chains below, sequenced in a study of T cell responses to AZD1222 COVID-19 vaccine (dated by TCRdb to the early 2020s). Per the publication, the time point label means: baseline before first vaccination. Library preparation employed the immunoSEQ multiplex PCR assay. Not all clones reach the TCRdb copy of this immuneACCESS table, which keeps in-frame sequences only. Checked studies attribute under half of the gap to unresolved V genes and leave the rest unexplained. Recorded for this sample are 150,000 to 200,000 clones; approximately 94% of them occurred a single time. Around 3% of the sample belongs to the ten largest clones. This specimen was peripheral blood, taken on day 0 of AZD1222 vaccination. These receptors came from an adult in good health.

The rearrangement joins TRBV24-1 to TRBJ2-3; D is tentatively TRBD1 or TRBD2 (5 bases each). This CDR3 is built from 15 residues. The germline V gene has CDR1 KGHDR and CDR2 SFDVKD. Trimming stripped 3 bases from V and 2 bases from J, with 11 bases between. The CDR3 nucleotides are TGTGCCACCAGTGATAGAGAGGGGCACACAGATACGCAGTATTTT. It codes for CATSDREGHTDTQYF.

This CDR3 reads CSVMTGGNSPLHF. The CDR3 DNA reads as TGCAGCGTGATGACAGGGGGGAATTCACCCCTCCACTTT. This chain joins TRBV29-1 and TRBJ1-6; TRBD1 aligns across 9 bases. V trimming: 6 bases; J trimming: 7 bases; junction bases outside the gene matches: 4. This CDR3 is built from 13 residues. Germline-derived CDR1 and CDR2 are SQVTM and ANQGSEA.

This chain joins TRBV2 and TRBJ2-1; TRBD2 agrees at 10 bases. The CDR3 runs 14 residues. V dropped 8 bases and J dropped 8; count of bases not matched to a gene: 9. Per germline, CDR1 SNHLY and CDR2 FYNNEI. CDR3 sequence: CASGDSSGSDEQFF. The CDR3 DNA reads TGTGCCAGCGGGGATTCTAGCGGGAGCGATGAGCAGTTCTTC.

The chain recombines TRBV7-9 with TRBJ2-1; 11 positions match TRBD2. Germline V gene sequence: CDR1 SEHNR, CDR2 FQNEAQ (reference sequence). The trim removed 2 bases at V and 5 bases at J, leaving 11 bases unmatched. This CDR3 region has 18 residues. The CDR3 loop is CASSLNGVAGGKHNEQFF. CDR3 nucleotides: TGTGCCAGCAGCTTAAATGGGGTAGCGGGAGGGAAACACAATGAGCAGTTCTTC.

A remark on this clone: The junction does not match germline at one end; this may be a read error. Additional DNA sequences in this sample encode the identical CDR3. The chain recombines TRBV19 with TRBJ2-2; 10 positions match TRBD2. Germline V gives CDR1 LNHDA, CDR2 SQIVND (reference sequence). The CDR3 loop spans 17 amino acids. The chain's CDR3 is CASSPAVTSGYTGELFF. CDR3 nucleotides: TGCGCCAGTAGTCCTGCGGTGACTAGCGGGTACACCGGGGAGCTGTTTTTT. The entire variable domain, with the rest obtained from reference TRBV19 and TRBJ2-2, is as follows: DGGITQSPKYLFRKEGQNVTLSCEQNLNHDAMYWYRQDPGQGLRLIYYSQIVNDFQKGDIAEGYSVSREKKESFPLTVTSAQKNPTAFYLCASSPAVTSGYTGELFFGEGSRLTVL.

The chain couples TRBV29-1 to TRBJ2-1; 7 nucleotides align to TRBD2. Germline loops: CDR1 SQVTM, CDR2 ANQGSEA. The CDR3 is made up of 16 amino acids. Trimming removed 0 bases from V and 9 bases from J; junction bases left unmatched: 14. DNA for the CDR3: TGCAGCGTTGAAGATCGGAGGACTAGTAGAGAAGGTGAGCAGTTCTTC. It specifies CSVEDRRTSREGEQFF.

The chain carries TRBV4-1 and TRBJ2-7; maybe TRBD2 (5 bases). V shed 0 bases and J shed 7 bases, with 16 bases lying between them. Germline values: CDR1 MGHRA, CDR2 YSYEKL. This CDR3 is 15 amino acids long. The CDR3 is CASSQDYGNPREQYF. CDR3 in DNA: TGCGCCAGCAGCCAAGATTACGGGAATCCTCGGGAGCAGTACTTC.

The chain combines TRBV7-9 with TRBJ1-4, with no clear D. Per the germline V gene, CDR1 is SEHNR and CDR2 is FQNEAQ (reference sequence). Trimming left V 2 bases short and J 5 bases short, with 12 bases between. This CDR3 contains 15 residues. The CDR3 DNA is TGTGCCAGCAGCTTATATGGTGATTCAAATGAAAAACTGTTTTTT. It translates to CASSLYGDSNEKLFF.

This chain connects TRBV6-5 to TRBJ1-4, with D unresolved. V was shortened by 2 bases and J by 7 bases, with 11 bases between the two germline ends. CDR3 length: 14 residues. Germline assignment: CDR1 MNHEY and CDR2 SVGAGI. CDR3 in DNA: TGTGCCAGCAGTTACGCTCCGGGTGGTGAAAAACTGTTTTTT. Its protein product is CASSYAPGGEKLFF.

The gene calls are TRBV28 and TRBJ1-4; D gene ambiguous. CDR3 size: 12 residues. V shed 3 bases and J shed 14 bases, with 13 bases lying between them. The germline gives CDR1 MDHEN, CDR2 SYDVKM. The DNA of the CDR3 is TGTGCCAGCAGTTTCTATCAGGAGAGGCTGTTTTTT. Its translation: CASSFYQERLFF. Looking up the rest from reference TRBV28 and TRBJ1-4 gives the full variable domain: DVKVTQSSRYLVKRTGEKVFLECVQDMDHENMFWYRQDPGLGLRLIYFSYDVKMKEKGDIPEGYSVSREKKERFSLILESASTNQTSMYLCASSFYQERLFFGSGTQLSVL.